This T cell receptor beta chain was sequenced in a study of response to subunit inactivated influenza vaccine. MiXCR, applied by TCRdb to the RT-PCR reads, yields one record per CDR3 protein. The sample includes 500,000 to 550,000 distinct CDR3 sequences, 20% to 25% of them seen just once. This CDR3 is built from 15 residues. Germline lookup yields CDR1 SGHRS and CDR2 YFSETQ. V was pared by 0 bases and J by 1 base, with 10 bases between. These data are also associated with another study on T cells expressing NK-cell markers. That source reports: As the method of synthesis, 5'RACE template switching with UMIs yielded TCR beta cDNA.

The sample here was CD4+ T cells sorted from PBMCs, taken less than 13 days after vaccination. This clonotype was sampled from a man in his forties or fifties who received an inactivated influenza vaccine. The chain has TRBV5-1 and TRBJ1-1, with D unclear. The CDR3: CASSLVPGSNTEAFF. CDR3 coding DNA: TGCGCCAGCAGCTTGGTTCCGGGGTCGAACACTGAAGCTTTCTTT.